The 20 T cell receptor beta chains below come from one sample, sequenced in a study of blood T cell repertoires in COVID-19. Clones were sequenced by immunoSEQ multiplex PCR, and TCRdb holds only the in-frame ones, with some missing. The repertoire holds 250,000 to 300,000 clones, with about 88% as singletons. The material sequenced was PBMCs or T cells enriched from blood (not recorded which). These receptors were obtained from a woman in her fifties or sixties in a cohort exposed to, infected with or recovered from COVID-19 (not recorded which).

This rearrangement joins TRBV28 to TRBJ1-2, with 9 bases lining up with TRBD1. Germline V gives CDR1 MDHEN, CDR2 SYDVKM. The CDR3 is 14 amino acids. V lost 6 bases to trimming and J lost 4 bases; unmatched junction nucleotides: 6. The DNA of the CDR3 is TGTGCCAGCAGATACCCGGGACAGGGCTATGGCTACACCTTC. This sequence encodes CASRYPGQGYGYTF.

The CDR3 region has the DNA TGTGCCAGCAGCTGGGGGGACGGAGGGAGGGAGACCCAGTACTTC. Residues: CASSWGDGGRETQYF. V gene TRBV7-2 combines with J gene TRBJ2-5; weak D call: TRBD2 (6 bases). This CDR3 region has 15 residues. CDR1 is SGHTA and CDR2 is FQGNSA in the germline V gene. The germline V and J ends were trimmed by 4 bases and 5 bases, with 17 bases remaining between them.

The rearrangement joins TRBV9 to TRBJ2-7; possibly TRBD1 for D (6 bases). The CDR3 length is 14 residues. Trimming took 3 bases from V and 0 from J, leaving 10 bases between them. Germline values: CDR1 SGDLS, CDR2 YYNGEE. DNA for the CDR3: TGTGCCAGCAGCGCCTGGGACACCTCCTACGAGCAGTACTTC. It specifies CASSAWDTSYEQYF.

J is TRBJ1-2 and V is TRBV7-9, with D uncertain. The CDR3 is 15 residues long. Trimming pared 7 bases from V and 0 bases from J, leaving 15 bases between. Germline V gene lookup returns CDR1 SEHNR and CDR2 FQNEAQ (reference sequence). This CDR3 reads CASTSPSPSNYGYTF. The CDR3 coding sequence is TGTGCCAGCACCTCCCCGAGCCCTTCTAACTATGGCTACACCTTC.

The chain employs TRBV5-4 and TRBJ1-1, with D maybe TRBD1 (6 bases). V gave up 0 bases and J gave up 5 bases, with 17 bases separating them. Germline V gene data show CDR1 as SGHNT and CDR2 as YYREEE (reference sequence). This CDR3 has 16 residues. The CDR3 DNA is TGTGCCAGCAGCTTGGAGGGGAGCAGGGGATTAACTGAAGCTTTCTTT. This gives the protein CASSLEGSRGLTEAFF.

The chain is built from TRBV4-3 and TRBJ2-1; TRBD2 matches 13 bases. V was pared by 6 bases and J by 0 bases, with 11 bases of the junction left unmatched. The CDR3 is 19 residues long. Germline V gene data show CDR1 as LGHNA and CDR2 as YSLEER. In DNA, the CDR3 is TGCGCCAGCAGTGCTCCGCCTGGACTAGCGGGGGCCTCCTACAATGAGCAGTTCTTC. Protein: CASSAPPGLAGASYNEQFF.

J is TRBJ2-5 and V is TRBV19; a possible D gene is TRBD2 (6 bases). From germline, CDR1 is LNHDA and CDR2 SQIVND (reference sequence). This CDR3 has 13 amino acids. V was shortened by 10 bases and J by 2 bases, with 14 bases between the two germline ends. This CDR3 reads CATRRRAQETQYF. In DNA form, the CDR3 reads TGTGCCACCAGACGGAGGGCACAAGAGACCCAGTACTTC.

The gene calls are TRBV5-1 and TRBJ2-7; 10 bases map to TRBD2. The germline gives CDR1 SGHRS, CDR2 YFSETQ. V dropped 1 base and J dropped 5; count of bases not matched to a gene: 6. The CDR3 totals 15 residues. The CDR3 region is CASSLFLAGGNEQYF. CDR3 DNA: TGCGCCAGCAGCTTGTTTTTAGCGGGAGGTAACGAGCAGTACTTC.

V is TRBV12-5 and J is TRBJ1-2, with TRBD1 matching 9 bases. The CDR3 sequence is 15 residues long. After removal of 1 base from V and 7 bases from J, the junction contained 7 bases not matched to a gene. CDR1 and CDR2 from the germline V gene are LGHNT and FRNRAP. The CDR3 coding sequence is TGTGCTAGTGGTTTGGGCCTAGGGACAGGGTCTGGCTACACCTTC. Translated, it gives CASGLGLGTGSGYTF.

The V gene is TRBV10-3, the J gene TRBJ2-7; 7 nucleotides line up with TRBD1. CDR1 is ENHRY and CDR2 is SYGVKD in the germline V gene. J was trimmed by 2 bases and V by 0 bases; bases with no gene match: 4. The CDR3 runs 15 residues. In DNA, the CDR3 is TGTGCCATCAGTGAGTCTGGACAGGCTCCCTACGAGCAGTACTTC. This codes for CAISESGQAPYEQYF.

CDR3 amino acids: CASSEEGGGNQPQHF. CDR3 bases: TGTGCCAGCAGTGAAGAGGGAGGAGGCAATCAGCCCCAGCATTTT. The chain uses TRBV2 and TRBJ1-5; D unclear. V was shortened by 1 base and J by 2 bases, with 9 bases between the two germline ends. This CDR3 is 15 amino acids long. The V gene's germline CDR1 is SNHLY and CDR2 FYNNEI.

The chain uses TRBV6-6 and TRBJ2-5; no clear D gene. Trimming took off 4 bases at V and 5 bases at J, with 8 bases between the two ends. This CDR3 has 12 residues. Germline lookup yields CDR1 MNHNY and CDR2 SVGAGI (reference sequence). As DNA, the CDR3 is TGTGCCAGCAGTTTTCGGAGTGAGACCCAGTACTTC. Translated, it gives CASSFRSETQYF.

The chain couples TRBV7-3 to TRBJ2-1, with a tentative D call TRBD2 (5 bases). Germline CDR1 is SGHTA and CDR2 is FQGTGA. Trimming pared 1 base from V and 9 bases from J, leaving 19 bases between. There are 16 residues in the CDR3. CDR3 DNA sequence: TGTGCCAGCAGCTTAATTCTTCTAGACGGAGGTGGTGAGCAGTTCTTC. It specifies CASSLILLDGGGEQFF. The whole variable domain, filled in from reference TRBV7-3 and TRBJ2-1, reads GAGVSQTPSNKVTEKGKYVELRCDPISGHTALYWYRQSLGQGPEFLIYFQGTGAADDSGLPNDRFFAVRPEGSVSTLKIQRTERGDSAVYLCASSLILLDGGGEQFFGPGTRLTVL.

This clone was seen only once. The chain carries TRBV29-1 and TRBJ2-3; TRBD2 agrees at 7 bases. This CDR3 contains 14 residues. V shed 8 bases, J shed 5 bases, and the junction held 13 bases outside the gene matches. Germline CDR1 reads SQVTM; CDR2 reads ANQGSEA. CDR3 sequence (DNA): TGCAGCACCGCCCTTGCGGGAGTAGTAGATACGCAGTATTTT. Translated, it gives CSTALAGVVDTQYF.

This chain links TRBV6-6 with TRBJ1-5, with 9 bases lining up with TRBD1. Germline CDR1 and CDR2: MNHNY and SVGAGI (reference sequence). V lost 5 bases to trimming and J lost 1 base; unmatched junction nucleotides: 12. The CDR3 contains 18 residues. For the CDR3, the DNA is TGTGCCAGCAGTCCCTCCGGGACAGGGCACAGGAGCAATCAGCCCCAGCATTTT. Protein product: CASSPSGTGHRSNQPQHF.

The V gene is TRBV27, the J gene TRBJ1-1; TRBD1 agrees at 9 bases. V gave up 3 bases and J gave up 4 bases; unmatched junction bases: 3. CDR1 is MNHEY, CDR2 SMNVEV, per germline (reference sequence). CDR3 size: 14 residues. This CDR3 is CASSFNRGRTEAFF. In DNA form, the CDR3 reads TGTGCCAGCAGTTTTAACAGGGGGCGCACTGAAGCTTTCTTT.

The genes are TRBV27 and TRBJ2-1; 8 bases match TRBD2. The CDR3 loop spans 15 amino acids. After removal of 8 bases from V and 5 bases from J, the junction contained 11 bases not matched to a gene. The germline V gene encodes CDR1 MNHEY and CDR2 SMNVEV (reference sequence). In DNA, the CDR3 is TGTGCCAGCCATCCTTATCGGGAGGGTGACAATGAGCAGTTCTTC. It yields the protein CASHPYREGDNEQFF.

This chain joins TRBV3-1 (or the pseudogene TRBV3-2) and TRBJ2-5, with 9 bases aligning to TRBD2. Germline CDR1 is LGHDT and CDR2 is YNNKEL (reference sequence). After removal of 1 base from V and 5 bases from J, the junction contained 8 bases not matched to a gene. The CDR3 loop spans 16 amino acids. This chain's CDR3 is CASSQALAGSGETQYF. The CDR3 DNA sequence: TGTGCCAGCAGCCAAGCCCTAGCGGGATCCGGGGAGACCCAGTACTTC.

CDR3 loop: CASSLVSYRGGNSPLHF. In DNA form, the CDR3 reads TGTGCCAGCAGCTTAGTATCATACAGGGGCGGCAATTCACCCCTCCACTTT. V and J are TRBV7-9 and TRBJ1-6; 7 bases are shared with TRBD1. CDR1 and CDR2 from the germline V gene are SEHNR and FQNEAQ (reference sequence). The J segment lost 7 bases and the V segment lost 1 base, leaving 10 bases of the junction unmatched. The CDR3 is made up of 17 amino acids. The full variable domain, its missing parts supplied by reference TRBV7-9 and TRBJ1-6, is DTGVSQNPRHKITKRGQNVTFRCDPISEHNRLYWYRQTLGQGPEFLTYFQNEAQLEKSRLLSDRFSAERPKGSFSTLEIQRTEQGDSAMYLCASSLVSYRGGNSPLHFGNGTRLTVT.

J is TRBJ1-2 and V is TRBV7-2; D remains ambiguous. The CDR3 sequence is 13 residues long. V shed 1 base and J shed 8 bases, with 11 bases lying between them. Germline CDR1 and CDR2: SGHTA and FQGNSA. CDR3 nucleotide sequence: TGTGCCAGCAGCTTAGAACAGAGATGGGGCTACACCTTC. It yields the protein CASSLEQRWGYTF. Based on the CDR3 plus reference TRBV7-2 and TRBJ1-2, the full variable domain is GAGVSQSPSNKVTEKGKDVELRCDPISGHTALYWYRQSLGQGLEFLIYFQGNSAPDKSGLPSDRFSAERTGGSVSTLTIQRTQQEDSAVYLCASSLEQRWGYTFGSGTRLTVV.